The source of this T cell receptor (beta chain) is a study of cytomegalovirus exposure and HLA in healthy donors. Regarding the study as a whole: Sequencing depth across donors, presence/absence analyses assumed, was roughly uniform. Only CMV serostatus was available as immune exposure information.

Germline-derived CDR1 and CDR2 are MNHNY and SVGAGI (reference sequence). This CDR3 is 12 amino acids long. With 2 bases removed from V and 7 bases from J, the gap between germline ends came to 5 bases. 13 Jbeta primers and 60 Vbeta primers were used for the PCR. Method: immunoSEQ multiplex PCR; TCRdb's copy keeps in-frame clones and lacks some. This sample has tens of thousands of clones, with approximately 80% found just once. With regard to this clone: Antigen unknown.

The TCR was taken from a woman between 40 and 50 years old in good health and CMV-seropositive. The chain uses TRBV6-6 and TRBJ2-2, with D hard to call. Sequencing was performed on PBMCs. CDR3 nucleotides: TGTGCCAGCAGTTACCCCAGCGGGGAGCTGTTTTTT. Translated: CASSYPSGELFF.